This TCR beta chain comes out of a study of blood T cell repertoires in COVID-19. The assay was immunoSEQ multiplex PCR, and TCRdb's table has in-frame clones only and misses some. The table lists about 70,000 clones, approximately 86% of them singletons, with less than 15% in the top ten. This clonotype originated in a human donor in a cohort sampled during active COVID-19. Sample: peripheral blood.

DNA of the CDR3: TGTGCCAGCAGCTGGACAGGTTATGGCTACACCTTC. It yields the protein CASSWTGYGYTF. The rearrangement joins TRBV28 to TRBJ1-2, with 7 bases fitting TRBD1. Germline CDR1 is MDHEN and CDR2 is SYDVKM. With V trimmed by 6 bases and J by 5 bases, 3 bases remained unmatched. This CDR3 is built from 12 residues.